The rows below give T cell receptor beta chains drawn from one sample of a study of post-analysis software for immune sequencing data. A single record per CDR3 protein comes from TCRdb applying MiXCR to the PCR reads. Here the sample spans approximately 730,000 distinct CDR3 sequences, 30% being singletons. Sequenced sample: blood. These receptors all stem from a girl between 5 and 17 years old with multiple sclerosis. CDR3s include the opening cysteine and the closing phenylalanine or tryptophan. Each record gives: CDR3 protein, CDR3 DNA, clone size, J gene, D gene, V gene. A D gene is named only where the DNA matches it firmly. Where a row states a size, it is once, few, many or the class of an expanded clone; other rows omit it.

CASSPFRRAEAFF,TGTGCCAGCAGCCCTTTCCGGCGGGCTGAAGCTTTCTTT,NA,TRBJ1-1,NA,TRBV14
CASTKLNEKLFF,TGTGCCAGCACCAAATTGAATGAAAAACTGTTTTTT,few,TRBJ1-4,NA,TRBV28
CASSSRGLADYSYNEQFF,TGTGCCAGCAGCTCTCGGGGACTAGCGGACTACTCCTACAATGAGCAGTTCTTC,NA,TRBJ2-1,TRBD2,TRBV11-2
CSASVETQYF,TGCAGTGCCTCTGTTGAGACCCAGTACTTC,NA,TRBJ2-5,NA,TRBV20-1
CASLGTPTDTQYF,TGTGCCAGCCTGGGGACACCCACAGATACGCAGTATTTT,few,TRBJ2-3,NA,TRBV2
CSVRGGQSTDTQYF,TGCAGCGTGCGGGGCGGACAGAGCACAGATACGCAGTATTTT,NA,TRBJ2-3,NA,TRBV29-1
CSVGTGGGANVLTF,TGCAGCGTCGGGACAGGTGGCGGGGCCAACGTCCTGACTTTC,many,TRBJ2-6,TRBD1,TRBV29-1
CASIPFPSTDTQYF,TGTGCCAGCATTCCTTTTCCTAGCACAGATACGCAGTATTTT,many,TRBJ2-3,NA,TRBV7-2
CASSTWHSWDEQYF,TGTGCCAGCAGCACCTGGCATAGCTGGGATGAGCAGTACTTC,once,TRBJ2-5,NA,TRBV3-1
CASSPYRGPDTGDLFF,TGCGCCAGCAGCCCCTACAGGGGTCCCGACACCGGGGATCTGTTTTTT,NA,TRBJ2-2,TRBD1,TRBV4-1
CSARSLISYNEQFF,TGCAGTGCTAGAAGCCTAATCTCCTACAATGAGCAGTTCTTC,NA,TRBJ2-1,NA,TRBV20-1
CSAEGERGGSSYNEQFF,TGCAGTGCGGAGGGGGAGCGGGGGGGGAGCTCCTACAATGAGCAGTTCTTC,NA,TRBJ2-1,TRBD2,TRBV20-1
CASRRGGPGNTIYF,TGTGCCAGCCGGAGGGGGGGGCCTGGAAACACCATATATTTT,NA,TRBJ1-3,NA,TRBV12-3/TRBV12-4
CASTESGRNFDGYTF,TGTGCCAGCACCGAGTCAGGCCGGAACTTTGATGGCTACACCTTC,NA,TRBJ1-2,NA,TRBV12-3/TRBV12-4
CASSLELYEQYF,TGTGCCAGCAGCTTAGAACTCTACGAGCAGTACTTC,NA,TRBJ2-7,NA,TRBV7-9
CASSLGRVNTEAFF,TGTGCCAGCAGCTTAGGCAGGGTGAACACTGAAGCTTTCTTT,few,TRBJ1-1,NA,TRBV11-2
CASSLSDGDSPLHF,TGTGCCAGCAGCTTGTCGGACGGGGATTCACCCCTCCACTTT,NA,TRBJ1-6,NA,TRBV7-2
CASSRSSSTGAFF,TGCGCCAGCTCCCGTTCATCTAGCACTGGAGCTTTCTTT,NA,TRBJ1-1,NA,TRBV10-1
CRLGGAGYTF,TGCAGGTTGGGGGGCGCGGGCTACACCTTC,few,TRBJ1-2,NA,TRBV20-1
CATSRVSGPTGGYEQYF,TGTGCCACCAGCAGAGTTTCTGGACCGACAGGGGGCTACGAGCAGTACTTC,few,TRBJ2-7,TRBD1,TRBV15
CSARDLLARQDQPQHF,TGCAGTGCTAGAGATCTCTTAGCCAGGCAGGATCAGCCCCAGCATTTT,NA,TRBJ1-5,NA,TRBV20-1
CASSLGRRANSPLHF,TGTGCCAGCAGCTTAGGTAGGAGGGCAAATTCACCCCTCCACTTT,once,TRBJ1-6,NA,TRBV11-2
CASSPRGLVSNEQFF,TGCGCCAGCAGCCCGAGGGGCCTAGTTTCCAATGAGCAGTTCTTC,few,TRBJ2-1,NA,TRBV5-1
CSVEGKTSGTLEQFF,TGCAGCGTTGAAGGGAAAACTAGCGGGACCCTCGAGCAGTTCTTC,many,TRBJ2-1,TRBD2,TRBV29-1
CASSINPRVYGYTF,TGTGCCAGCAGTATCAACCCCAGGGTCTATGGCTACACCTTC,NA,TRBJ1-2,NA,TRBV27
CSAPLRASGGRDTQYF,TGCAGCGCGCCACTCCGGGCTAGCGGGGGGAGGGATACGCAGTATTTT,NA,TRBJ2-3,TRBD2,TRBV20-1
CASSSQRNEQFF,TGTGCCAGCAGCTCTCAGCGCAATGAGCAGTTCTTC,NA,TRBJ2-1,NA,TRBV7-9
CASTTRGTGGRGLSRYEQYF,TGCGCCAGCACCACCCGCGGGACAGGGGGCCGGGGGCTAAGCCGCTACGAGCAGTACTTC,NA,TRBJ2-7,TRBD1,TRBV5-1
CAKNDRGPYGYTF,TGTGCCAAAAATGACAGGGGCCCCTATGGCTACACCTTC,few,TRBJ1-2,TRBD1,TRBV2
CSVGTGGELNIQYF,TGCAGCGTTGGGACAGGGGGCGAACTAAACATTCAGTACTTC,many,TRBJ2-4,TRBD1,TRBV29-1
CSAIFGLRGNYGYTF,TGCAGTGCTATCTTCGGCCTCCGCGGGAACTATGGCTACACCTTC,few,TRBJ1-2,NA,TRBV20-1
CASIGGQGRSETQYF,TGTGCCAGCATAGGGGGGCAGGGGAGGTCGGAGACCCAGTACTTC,NA,TRBJ2-5,NA,TRBV6-6
CASSPRDSFYSPLHF,TGTGCCAGCAGCCCACGGGACAGTTTTTATTCACCCCTCCACTTT,NA,TRBJ1-6,TRBD1,TRBV7-2
CASSYRNLGEPLHF,TGTGCCAGCAGTTACAGAAATTTGGGGGAGCCCCTCCACTTT,NA,TRBJ1-6,NA,TRBV6-6
CASSLSRTGSTDTQYF,TGTGCCAGCAGTTTATCCAGGACAGGGTCCACAGATACGCAGTATTTT,NA,TRBJ2-3,TRBD1,TRBV27
CASSYSGGTGTEAFF,TGTGCCAGCAGTTACTCCGGGGGGACGGGGACTGAAGCTTTCTTT,NA,TRBJ1-1,NA,TRBV6-5
CATSDFGPSRNEQFF,TGTGCCACCAGTGATTTTGGACCGAGTAGGAATGAGCAGTTCTTC,few,TRBJ2-1,NA,TRBV24-1
CSVRTGGDNTQYF,TGCAGCGTCCGGACAGGCGGTGATAATACGCAGTATTTT,NA,TRBJ2-3,TRBD1,TRBV29-1
CSARVAGVMGEQFF,TGCAGTGCTAGGGTAGCGGGAGTGATGGGTGAGCAGTTCTTC,few,TRBJ2-1,TRBD2,TRBV20-1
CASSPSAQNTDAFF,TGTGCCAGCAGCCCAAGTGCCCAGAACACTGATGCTTTCTTT,NA,TRBJ1-1,NA,TRBV7-2
CASSFSLTGPYGYTF,TGTGCCAGCAGCTTCTCTCTGACAGGGCCCTATGGCTACACCTTC,NA,TRBJ1-2,TRBD1,TRBV7-9
CASSLERGRPGNEQFF,TGTGCCAGCAGCTTAGAAAGGGGGCGGCCGGGCAATGAGCAGTTCTTC,few,TRBJ2-1,TRBD1,TRBV7-8
CASSTDRNNEQFF,TGTGCTAGCAGCACGGACAGAAACAATGAGCAGTTCTTC,few,TRBJ2-1,NA,TRBV7-7
CATSDSWHSGGAEQFF,TGTGCCACCAGTGATTCCTGGCATTCGGGGGGAGCTGAGCAGTTCTTC,NA,TRBJ2-1,TRBD2,TRBV24-1
CASSEGKGGDTEAFF,TGTGCCAGCAGTGAGGGGAAGGGAGGCGACACTGAAGCTTTCTTT,few,TRBJ1-1,NA,TRBV6-4
CASSYNAKNSPLHF,TGTGCCAGCAGCTACAACGCGAAGAACTCACCCCTCCACTTT,few,TRBJ1-6,NA,TRBV7-2
CASSLPGGTCEQYF,TGTGCCAGCAGCCTCCCGGGCGGAACCTGCGAGCAGTACTTC,NA,TRBJ2-7,NA,TRBV28
CASREGGTEAFF,TGTGCCAGCAGGGAGGGGGGCACTGAAGCTTTCTTT,NA,TRBJ1-1,NA,TRBV28
CASSLVGLVGQGNNEQFF,TGTGCCAGCAGCTTAGTTGGCTTGGTGGGGCAGGGGAACAATGAGCAGTTCTTC,NA,TRBJ2-1,NA,TRBV7-2
CASSCSTLTDTQYF,TGTGCCAGCAGCTGCTCCACGCTGACAGATACGCAGTATTTT,NA,TRBJ2-3,NA,TRBV7-2